One and the same sample provided the 5 T cell receptor beta chains below, sequenced in a study of blood T cell repertoires in COVID-19. Profiled with immunoSEQ multiplex PCR; TCRdb holds only in-frame clones, not every one. The sample lists 55,000 to 65,000 clones, approximately 84% occurring once. Sequences were obtained from peripheral blood. Every receptor here comes from an elderly man in a cohort sampled during active COVID-19.

The rearrangement links TRBV4-1 to TRBJ2-1; 14 bases match TRBD2. V gave up 2 bases and J gave up 4 bases; unmatched junction bases: 7. The CDR3 consists of 18 residues. The germline V gene has CDR1 MGHRA and CDR2 YSYEKL. The CDR3 loop is CASSQLTSGGAGYNEQFF. Here the CDR3 DNA reads TGCGCCAGCAGCCAATTGACTAGCGGGGGGGCCGGGTACAATGAGCAGTTCTTC.

A few counts support this clone. V is TRBV6-2 or TRBV6-3 and J is TRBJ1-5; no reliable D call. V was trimmed by 5 bases and J by 0 bases, leaving 23 bases between them. Germline assignment: CDR1 MNHEY and CDR2 SVGEGT. The CDR3 has 19 residues. CDR3 residues: CASSAPLGGLDFSNQPQHF. The CDR3 nucleotides are TGTGCCAGCAGTGCCCCGCTGGGCGGGCTTGACTTTAGCAATCAGCCCCAGCATTTT.

The chain uses TRBV7-3 and TRBJ2-2; D perhaps matches TRBD2 (5 bases). The CDR3 length is 14 residues. V was cut by 5 bases and J by 0 bases, with 7 bases left in between. Germline CDR1 SGHTA, CDR2 FQGTGA. CDR3 DNA: TGTGCCAGCAGCCCGGGGTCGAACACCGGGGAGCTGTTTTTT. It specifies CASSPGSNTGELFF. Filled out from reference TRBV7-3 and TRBJ2-2, the complete variable domain reads GAGVSQTPSNKVTEKGKYVELRCDPISGHTALYWYRQSLGQGPEFLIYFQGTGAADDSGLPNDRFFAVRPEGSVSTLKIQRTERGDSAVYLCASSPGSNTGELFFGEGSRLTVL.

CDR3 nucleotides: TGCGCCAGCAGCTTGGTTATACAAGAGACCCAGTACTTC. Translated: CASSLVIQETQYF. J is TRBJ2-5 and V is TRBV5-1; D remains ambiguous. CDR1 and CDR2 from the germline V gene are SGHRS and YFSETQ. With 0 bases removed from V and 2 bases from J, the gap between germline ends came to 5 bases. The CDR3 is made up of 13 amino acids.

This chain joins TRBV11-2 and TRBJ2-5; D might be TRBD1 (5 bases). Germline loops: CDR1 SGHAT, CDR2 FQNNGV. The V end lost 0 bases, the J end lost 2 bases, and 19 bases lay between the germline ends. The length of the CDR3 is 18 residues. The CDR3 sequence: CASSLDLRGITVQETQYF. The CDR3 DNA sequence: TGTGCCAGCAGCTTAGACCTAAGGGGTATCACAGTACAAGAGACCCAGTACTTC.